This record concerns one T cell receptor (beta chain) sequence. The germline V gene has CDR1 SGHRS and CDR2 YFSETQ. There are 14 residues in the CDR3. TCRdb reprocessed the 5' RACE reads and reports one entry per CDR3 protein, with no DNA. This listing includes over 150,000 distinct CDR3 sequences. This entry comes from a study of monozygotic twins with inflammatory bowel disease. The rearrangement links TRBV5-1 to TRBJ1-2; TCRdb outputs TRBD1, but without DNA this stays unchecked. The clonotype comes from a human donor with ulcerative colitis or Crohn's disease, or a healthy co-twin of an affected twin (not recorded which). Sequenced: blood. CDR3 loop: CASSLTGGNYGYTF.